Listed below are T cell receptor beta chains from one sample, sequenced in a study of T cell responses to AZD1222 COVID-19 vaccine. Sequencing used immunoSEQ multiplex PCR; TCRdb keeps in-frame clones, though not all of them. The table has about 150,000 clones, 80% to 90% seen once. Source: peripheral blood, taken on day 0 of AZD1222 vaccination. These receptors were collected from an adult in good health. Both conserved end residues are part of each CDR3. The order of the fields is J gene, D gene, clone size, V gene, CDR3 DNA, CDR3 protein. The D gene is left open where the match is weak. Clone size is shown for a subset of rows, as once, few, many or a class of expanded clone.

J: TRBJ1-4; D: TRBD1; size: -; V: TRBV5-1; DNA: TGCGCCAGCAGCTTAGAGACAGGGTTGCCTAAGAGAAATGAAAAACTGTTTTTT; CDR3: CASSLETGLPKRNEKLFF
J: TRBJ2-2; D: -; size: -; V: TRBV7-3; DNA: TGTGCCAGCAGCTTCGGCCCAGGGAACACCGGGGAGCTGTTTTTT; CDR3: CASSFGPGNTGELFF
J: TRBJ2-7; D: TRBD2; size: -; V: TRBV2; DNA: TGTGCCAGCAGTCCTAGCGGGGGGCCCTCCTACGAGCAGTACTTC; CDR3: CASSPSGGPSYEQYF
J: TRBJ2-1; D: -; size: -; V: TRBV6-5; DNA: TGTGCCAGCAGTTACTCGCCGGGGGGCAGAAATGAGCAGTTCTTC; CDR3: CASSYSPGGRNEQFF
J: TRBJ1-2; D: -; size: -; V: TRBV3-1/TRBV3-2; DNA: TGTGCCAGCAGCCAAACAGGCTCCCCGTTGGGCTACACCTTC; CDR3: CASSQTGSPLGYTF
J: TRBJ2-1; D: TRBD2; size: -; V: TRBV11-3; DNA: TGTGCCAGCAGCGCCGGACTAGCGGGCAATGAGCAGTTCTTC; CDR3: CASSAGLAGNEQFF
J: TRBJ1-2; D: -; size: -; V: TRBV5-6; DNA: TGTGCCAGCAGCTTGGGGCAGCACTATGGCTACACCTTC; CDR3: CASSLGQHYGYTF
J: TRBJ2-5; D: TRBD2; size: few; V: TRBV6-2/TRBV6-3; DNA: TGTGCCAGCAGTTACCCTTCGGGGGGGCAAGAGACCCAGTACTTC; CDR3: CASSYPSGGQETQYF
J: TRBJ2-3; D: TRBD2; size: -; V: TRBV24-1; DNA: TGTGCCACCAGTGGGGGTAGCGGGGGACACACAGATACGCAGTATTTT; CDR3: CATSGGSGGHTDTQYF
J: TRBJ1-1; D: -; size: -; V: TRBV19; DNA: TGTGCCAGTAGGGTGCCCTCGCATCGGATTCGCACTGAAGCTTTCTTT; CDR3: CASRVPSHRIRTEAFF
J: TRBJ2-1; D: -; size: -; V: TRBV7-3; DNA: TGTGCCAGCAGGACCTTCTACAATGAGCAGTTCTTC; CDR3: CASRTFYNEQFF
J: TRBJ2-1; D: TRBD2; size: once; V: TRBV6-1; DNA: TGTGCCAGCAGTGGATTAACTAGCGGGGGTTACAATGAGCAGTTCTTC; CDR3: CASSGLTSGGYNEQFF
J: TRBJ1-5; D: -; size: -; V: TRBV6-1; DNA: TGTGCCAGCAGTGAAGGTTCCGGTAGCAATCAGCCCCAGCATTTT; CDR3: CASSEGSGSNQPQHF
J: TRBJ2-1; D: TRBD1; size: once; V: TRBV19; DNA: TGTGCCAGTACCGCCGGGACAGGCTCCTACAATGAGCAGTTCTTC; CDR3: CASTAGTGSYNEQFF
J: TRBJ1-2; D: TRBD1; size: -; V: TRBV28; DNA: TGTGCCAGCAGACAAGGACAGGGAACTAACTATGGCTACACCTTC; CDR3: CASRQGQGTNYGYTF
J: TRBJ1-4; D: -; size: -; V: TRBV19; DNA: TGTGCCAGTACATACGTTGCAACTAATGAAAAACTGTTTTTT; CDR3: CASTYVATNEKLFF
J: TRBJ2-3; D: TRBD1; size: -; V: TRBV10-3; DNA: TGTGCCATCAGTGAGAGAGGGGGGCAGGGGGCCATCACAGATACGCAGTATTTT; CDR3: CAISERGGQGAITDTQYF
J: TRBJ1-6; D: -; size: -; V: TRBV6-5; DNA: TGTGCCAGCAGTACGACCCAGGGGACTTCACCCCTCCACTTT; CDR3: CASSTTQGTSPLHF
J: TRBJ1-6; D: -; size: -; V: TRBV4-1; DNA: TGCGCCAGCAGCCAAGAAGGCGGGACGAAAAATTCACCCCTCCACTTT; CDR3: CASSQEGGTKNSPLHF
J: TRBJ1-2; D: -; size: -; V: TRBV6-5; DNA: TGTGCCAGCAGTTACGACAAAAACTATGGCTACACCTTC; CDR3: CASSYDKNYGYTF
J: TRBJ2-2; D: -; size: -; V: TRBV15; DNA: TGTGCCACCAGCAGAGATCAGGGCACCGGGGAGCTGTTTTTT; CDR3: CATSRDQGTGELFF
J: TRBJ2-5; D: -; size: -; V: TRBV11-2; DNA: TGTGCCAGCAGCTTAGAAATCGGACAGAGCCAGACCCAGTACTTC; CDR3: CASSLEIGQSQTQYF
J: TRBJ1-4; D: -; size: -; V: TRBV5-6; DNA: TGTGCCAGCAGCTTTACAGCAGTTGGATCGGAAAAACTGTTTTTT; CDR3: CASSFTAVGSEKLFF
J: TRBJ2-5; D: -; size: -; V: TRBV27; DNA: TGTGCCAGCAGTCCCCCACACCAAGAGACCCAGTACTTC; CDR3: CASSPPHQETQYF
J: TRBJ1-1; D: TRBD1; size: -; V: TRBV19; DNA: TGTGCCAGTAGTATCACACAGGGGGGCACTGAAGCTTTCTTT; CDR3: CASSITQGGTEAFF
J: TRBJ2-7; D: -; size: -; V: TRBV7-3; DNA: TGTGCCAGCAGTCCAGGGGGGACTTACGAGCAGTACTTC; CDR3: CASSPGGTYEQYF
J: TRBJ1-6; D: -; size: few; V: TRBV27; DNA: TGTGCCAGCACCCAAGGGTATAGCTCCTATAATTCACCCCTCCACTTT; CDR3: CASTQGYSSYNSPLHF
J: TRBJ1-2; D: -; size: few; V: TRBV12-3/TRBV12-4; DNA: TGTGCCAGCAGTCGGGCTGACTATGGCTACACCTTC; CDR3: CASSRADYGYTF
J: TRBJ1-6; D: -; size: -; V: TRBV3-1/TRBV3-2; DNA: TGTGCCAGCAGCCATACGGTACCAGGTAATTCACCCCTCCACTTT; CDR3: CASSHTVPGNSPLHF
J: TRBJ1-5; D: TRBD1; size: -; V: TRBV6-2/TRBV6-3; DNA: TGTGCCAGCAGTTACTCTTCAGGGGGCCGCAATCAGCCCCAGCATTTT; CDR3: CASSYSSGGRNQPQHF
J: TRBJ2-3; D: -; size: -; V: TRBV18; DNA: TGTGCCAGCTCCCCCGGGGGTCTACCTAGCACAGATACGCAGTATTTT; CDR3: CASSPGGLPSTDTQYF
J: TRBJ2-1; D: TRBD2; size: once; V: TRBV7-8; DNA: TGTGCCAGCAGCCTGACTAGCGGGGGGGCCCTCGCCTACAATGAGCAGTTCTTC; CDR3: CASSLTSGGALAYNEQFF
J: TRBJ1-5; D: -; size: -; V: TRBV2; DNA: TGTGCCAGCAGAGCATACAGGGAAGGTCAGCCCCAGCATTTT; CDR3: CASRAYREGQPQHF
J: TRBJ2-1; D: TRBD2; size: -; V: TRBV19; DNA: TGTGCCAGTACCCGAAGTCGTGCCTCCCCGGGGGGTGGGTCCTACAATGAGCAGTTCTTC; CDR3: CASTRSRASPGGGSYNEQFF
J: TRBJ2-7; D: TRBD2; size: few; V: TRBV3-1/TRBV3-2; DNA: TGTGCCAGCAGCCAAGAGGCGCGGGGGGGCCCCAGCGAGCAGTACTTC; CDR3: CASSQEARGGPSEQYF
J: TRBJ1-3; D: -; size: -; V: TRBV18; DNA: TGTGCCAGCTCACCCCGACGGGCCGGATCTGGAAACACCATATATTTT; CDR3: CASSPRRAGSGNTIYF
J: TRBJ1-5; D: TRBD1; size: -; V: TRBV6-5; DNA: TGTGCCAGCAGTAGGGACAGGGGGCCCCAGCCCCAGCATTTT; CDR3: CASSRDRGPQPQHF
J: TRBJ1-2; D: -; size: few; V: TRBV27; DNA: TGTGCCAGCAGTTTATCGATAGCTAACACTAACTATGGCTACACCTTC; CDR3: CASSLSIANTNYGYTF
J: TRBJ2-5; D: -; size: -; V: TRBV11-2; DNA: TGTGCCAGCAGCTTAGTCAGATCCCAAGAGACCCAGTACTTC; CDR3: CASSLVRSQETQYF
J: TRBJ2-7; D: -; size: once; V: TRBV18; DNA: TGTGCCAGCTCACCCGGGACACGCTACGAGCAGTACTTC; CDR3: CASSPGTRYEQYF
J: TRBJ1-2; D: -; size: -; V: TRBV2; DNA: TGTGCCAGCAGTTCACCGGGACTGCTGAACTATGGCTACACCTTC; CDR3: CASSSPGLLNYGYTF
J: TRBJ1-1; D: -; size: -; V: TRBV7-9; DNA: TGTGCCAGCAGCCGACGCCCTCAGGGAAGGGCTGAAGCTTTCTTT; CDR3: CASSRRPQGRAEAFF
J: TRBJ2-7; D: TRBD2; size: -; V: TRBV6-5; DNA: TGTGCCAGCAGACCAGCGGGGGGGGGCTACGAGCAGTACTTC; CDR3: CASRPAGGGYEQYF
J: TRBJ1-1; D: -; size: -; V: TRBV4-1; DNA: TGCGCCAGCAGCCAAGGTCTCGAGGGGCCGAACACTGAAGCTTTCTTT; CDR3: CASSQGLEGPNTEAFF
J: TRBJ2-1; D: -; size: -; V: TRBV7-3; DNA: TGTGCCAGCAGCGCGGACTACAATGAGCAGTTCTTC; CDR3: CASSADYNEQFF